Below, 9 T cell receptor beta chains from the same sample are listed, as sequenced in a study of blood T cell repertoires in COVID-19. This table comes from immunoSEQ multiplex PCR, and its TCRdb copy is limited to in-frame clones, with some not included. The top ten clones hold around an eighth of a sample with approximately 280,000 clones, 89% of them seen once. Sequenced sample: peripheral blood. The source of these receptors is a woman aged 55 to 70 with acute or convalescent COVID-19.

V usage is TRBV9 and J usage is TRBJ2-5; 9 bases map to TRBD1. Trimming took 2 bases from V and 5 from J; bases not matched to a gene: 13. CDR3 length equals 17 residues. Germline V gene lookup returns CDR1 SGDLS and CDR2 YYNGEE. CDR3 sequence reads: CASSVSGTGNILETQYF. The CDR3 DNA is TGTGCCAGCAGCGTTTCCGGGACAGGGAATATCCTGGAGACCCAGTACTTC.

This clone was detected only once. The CDR3 bases are TGTGCCAGCAGCGTCCAAGACAGGGCCCCTAATGAAAAACTGTTTTTT. Amino acids: CASSVQDRAPNEKLFF. The chain carries TRBV9 and TRBJ1-4, with 7 bases identical to TRBD1. There are 16 residues in the CDR3. The ends lost 2 bases at V and 3 bases at J; junction bases unmatched: 7. Germline values: CDR1 SGDLS, CDR2 YYNGEE.

This rearrangement joins TRBV20-1 to TRBJ2-5; 8 bases map to TRBD2. V gave up 3 bases and J gave up 2 bases; unmatched junction bases: 5. CDR1 and CDR2 (germline): DFQATT, SNEGSKA (reference sequence). The CDR3 is made up of 14 amino acids. The CDR3 DNA is TGCAGTGCTAGTAACAAGCGGGAGCAAGAGACCCAGTACTTC. Translating gives CSASNKREQETQYF.

The chain is built from TRBV5-1 and TRBJ2-2; the match to TRBD2 covers 10 bases. Trimming at V came to 0 bases and at J to 7 bases, leaving 9 bases not matched to a gene. Germline V lookup: CDR1 SGHRS, CDR2 YFSETQ. The CDR3 is made up of 17 amino acids. CDR3 sequence: CASSLEVLAGAVGELFF. For the CDR3, the DNA is TGCGCCAGCAGCTTGGAAGTTCTAGCGGGAGCGGTCGGGGAGCTGTTTTTT.

About this clone: A junction end diverges from the germline sequence, so it may reflect a read error. This rearrangement joins TRBV7-2 to TRBJ2-3, with TRBD2 matching over 9 bases. The CDR3 covers 11 residues. Germline CDR1 reads SGHTA; CDR2 reads FQGNSA. This CDR3 is CASSLGPGTSF. The DNA for the CDR3 is TGTGCCAGCAGCTTAGGGCCCGGGACTAGCTTT.

The gene calls are TRBV28 and TRBJ2-5; 8 positions match TRBD1. This CDR3 is 14 amino acids long. V shed 5 bases and J 1 base; nucleotides not matched to a gene: 3. Germline CDR1 reads MDHEN; CDR2 reads SYDVKM. CDR3 amino acids: CASSITGGQETQYF. As DNA, the CDR3 is TGTGCCAGCAGTATCACAGGGGGCCAAGAGACCCAGTACTTC. Supplemented by reference TRBV28 and TRBJ2-5, the full variable domain reads DVKVTQSSRYLVKRTGEKVFLECVQDMDHENMFWYRQDPGLGLRLIYFSYDVKMKEKGDIPEGYSVSREKKERFSLILESASTNQTSMYLCASSITGGQETQYFGPGTRLLVL.

The chain employs TRBV4-3 and TRBJ2-1; TRBD1 is a possible D gene (6 bases). Germline assignment: CDR1 LGHNA and CDR2 YSLEER. V lost 5 bases, J lost 2 bases, and 10 bases lay in between. CDR3 size: 14 residues. CDR3 nucleotides: TGCGCCAGCAGCAAATGGGACACCTACAATGAGCAGTTCTTC. This codes for CASSKWDTYNEQFF.

The rearrangement uses TRBV10-3 and TRBJ1-1, with D perhaps TRBD1 (5 bases). The ends were cut back, 2 bases at V and 6 bases at J, with 10 bases in the middle. The CDR3 totals 13 residues. From germline, CDR1 is ENHRY and CDR2 SYGVKD. The chain's CDR3 is CAISERGTPEAFF. The CDR3 nucleotides read TGTGCCATCAGTGAGAGAGGGACTCCTGAAGCTTTCTTT.

The chain joins TRBV2 to TRBJ1-1; maybe TRBD1 (6 bases). The CDR3 is 12 amino acids. Germline loops: CDR1 SNHLY, CDR2 FYNNEI. The ends were cut back, 8 bases at V and 1 base at J, with 8 bases in the middle. CDR3 sequence (DNA): TGTGCCAGCGACAGGAGGAACACTGAAGCTTTCTTT. Its protein product is CASDRRNTEAFF.